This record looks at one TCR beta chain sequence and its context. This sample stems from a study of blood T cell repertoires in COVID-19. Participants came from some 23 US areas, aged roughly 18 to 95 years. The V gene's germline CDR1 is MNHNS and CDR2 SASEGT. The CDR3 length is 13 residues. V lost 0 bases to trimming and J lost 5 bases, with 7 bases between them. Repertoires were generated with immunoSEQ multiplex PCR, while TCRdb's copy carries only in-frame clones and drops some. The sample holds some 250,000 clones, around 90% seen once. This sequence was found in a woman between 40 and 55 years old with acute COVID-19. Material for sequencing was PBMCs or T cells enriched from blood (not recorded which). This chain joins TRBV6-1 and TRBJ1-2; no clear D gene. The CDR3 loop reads CASSEALRYGYTF. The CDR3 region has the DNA TGTGCCAGCAGTGAAGCGCTGAGGTATGGCTACACCTTC.